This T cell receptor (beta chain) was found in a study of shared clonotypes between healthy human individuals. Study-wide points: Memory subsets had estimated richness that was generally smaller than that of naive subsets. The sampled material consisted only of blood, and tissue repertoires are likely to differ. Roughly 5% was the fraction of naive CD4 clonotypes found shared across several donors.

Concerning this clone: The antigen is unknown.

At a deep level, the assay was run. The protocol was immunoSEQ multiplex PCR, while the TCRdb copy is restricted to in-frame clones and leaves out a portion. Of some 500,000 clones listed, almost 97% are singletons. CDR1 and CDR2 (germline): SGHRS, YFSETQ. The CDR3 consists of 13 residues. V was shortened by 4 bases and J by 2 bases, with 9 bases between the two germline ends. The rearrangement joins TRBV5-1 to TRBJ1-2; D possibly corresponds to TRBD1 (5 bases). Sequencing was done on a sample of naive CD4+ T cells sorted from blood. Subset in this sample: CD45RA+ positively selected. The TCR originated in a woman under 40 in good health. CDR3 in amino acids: CASSIRDNYGYTF. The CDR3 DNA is TGCGCCAGCAGCATCCGGGACAACTATGGCTACACCTTC. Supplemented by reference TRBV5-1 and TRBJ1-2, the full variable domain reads KAGVTQTPRYLIKTRGQQVTLSCSPISGHRSVSWYQQTPGQGLQFLFEYFSETQRNKGNFPGRFSGRQFSNSRSEMNVSTLELGDSALYLCASSIRDNYGYTFGSGTRLTVV.